The 21 T cell receptor beta chains below come from one sample, sequenced in a study of Graves' ophthalmopathy and Graves' hyperthyroidism. Amplification from RNA transcripts yielded the TCR beta CDR3 regions. A first-round RT-PCR used HTBI primers, followed by a second-round multiplex PCR. In TCRdb, the multiplex PCR reads were re-called with MiXCR into one record per CDR3 protein. The sample records about 220,000 distinct CDR3 sequences, about 22% being singletons. Sequenced input: peripheral blood. The origin of the receptors is a woman aged 50 to 65 with Graves' ophthalmopathy.

This clonotype was recorded a few times. The J gene is TRBJ2-2, the V gene TRBV12-3 or TRBV12-4; D may be TRBD1 (5 bases). The CDR3 loop spans 13 amino acids. The V gene lost 8 bases and the J gene lost 4 bases, with 11 bases spanning the gap. This CDR3 reads CASRTYGTGELFF. CDR3 DNA: TGTGCCAGCCGGACATATGGCACCGGGGAGCTGTTTTTT.

This chain uses TRBV19 with TRBJ2-7; 12 positions agree with TRBD2. The CDR3 runs 15 residues. The V and J ends lost 5 bases and 2 bases, in that order; junction bases with no gene match: 4. CDR1 and CDR2 from the germline V gene are LNHDA and SQIVND (reference sequence). This CDR3 is CASSVLAGGAYEQYF. CDR3 nucleotide sequence: TGTGCCAGTAGTGTTCTAGCGGGAGGGGCCTACGAGCAGTACTTC.

This clonotype has ten or more counts. The rearrangement joins TRBV29-1 to TRBJ1-1; D remains ambiguous. V shed 4 bases and J shed 4 bases, with 10 bases lying between them. The CDR3 covers 12 residues. Germline CDR1 is SQVTM and CDR2 is ANQGSEA. Here the CDR3 reads CSVGERGTEAFF. CDR3 DNA sequence: TGCAGCGTTGGGGAACGTGGCACTGAAGCTTTCTTT.

This clonotype was seen at least ten times. The V and J genes are TRBV6-4 and TRBJ2-3, with a weak D call TRBD2 (6 bases). Trimming took off 2 bases at V and 0 bases at J, with 9 bases between the two ends. Germline-derived CDR1 and CDR2 are MRHNA and SNTAGT. The CDR3 extends over 15 amino acids. CDR3: CASSDLGGSTDTQYF. The CDR3 DNA is TGTGCCAGCAGTGACCTCGGGGGAAGCACAGATACGCAGTATTTT.

This clonotype was counted at least ten times. The V gene is TRBV28, the J gene TRBJ2-7, with a tentative D call TRBD1 (6 bases). V was shortened by 6 bases and J by 0 bases, with 18 bases between the two germline ends. The CDR3 loop spans 16 amino acids. The germline V gene encodes CDR1 MDHEN and CDR2 SYDVKM. The CDR3 DNA reads as TGTGCCAGCAGCCTATCTCAGGGGCTGGACTCCTACGAGCAGTACTTC. Amino acids: CASSLSQGLDSYEQYF.

This clonotype was detected many times. The gene calls are TRBV7-8 and TRBJ2-7, with 9 positions matching TRBD1. Germline CDR1 is SGHVS and CDR2 is FQNEAQ. Losses at the gene ends were 5 bases for V and 6 bases for J; bases not matched to a gene: 8. The CDR3 is 14 residues long. The CDR3 bases are TGTGCCAGCAGCATCCGGGACAGGGTAGGCGAGCAGTACTTC. It codes for CASSIRDRVGEQYF.

The table lists this clonotype with many counts. The chain joins TRBV29-1 to TRBJ2-2, with D unresolved. This CDR3 is built from 13 residues. Germline CDR1 is SQVTM and CDR2 is ANQGSEA. V was pared by 4 bases and J by 0 bases, with 6 bases between. CDR3 DNA: TGCAGCGTTGCTACAACGAACACCGGGGAGCTGTTTTTT. This encodes CSVATTNTGELFF.

This clonotype was recorded at least ten times. This sequence joins TRBV20-1 and TRBJ2-2; possible D gene TRBD1, 5 bases. Trimming removed 5 bases from V and 1 base from J, with 11 bases in between. The germline gives CDR1 DFQATT, CDR2 SNEGSKA (reference sequence). The CDR3 consists of 14 residues. The chain's CDR3 is CSARPGRNTGELFF. CDR3 sequence (DNA): TGCAGTGCTCGACCAGGGCGGAACACCGGGGAGCTGTTTTTT.

This clonotype was counted at least ten times. The chain couples TRBV12-3 or TRBV12-4 to TRBJ1-5, with a tentative D call TRBD1 (5 bases). The CDR3 has 15 residues. Trimming left V 6 bases short and J 2 bases short, with 14 bases between. CDR3 region: CASRIQGDGNQPQHF. For the CDR3, the DNA is TGTGCCAGCAGGATTCAGGGTGATGGCAATCAGCCCCAGCATTTT.

This clonotype appeared many times. This rearrangement joins TRBV6-5 to TRBJ1-2; possible D gene TRBD1, 5 bases. V was clipped by 2 bases and J by 11 bases, with 15 bases between them. Per the germline V gene, CDR1 is MNHEY and CDR2 is SVGAGI. There are 13 residues in the CDR3. CDR3 nucleotides: TGTGCCAGCAGTTACGTAGAAGGGGCCCGATACACCTTC. Amino acids: CASSYVEGARYTF.

This chain joins TRBV18 and TRBJ1-2; D might be TRBD1 (5 bases). CDR1 KGHSH and CDR2 LQKENI come from the germline V gene. The CDR3 length is 17 residues. Deletions cut 3 bases from V and 1 base from J, with 18 bases between. The CDR3, as DNA: TGTGCCAGCTCACCCACGGGGCGGGACTCATATAACTATGGCTACACCTTC. Translation: CASSPTGRDSYNYGYTF.

This clonotype was recorded many times. The rearrangement joins TRBV5-1 to TRBJ2-7, with 7 bases identical to TRBD1. The germline CDR1 and CDR2 sequences are SGHRS and YFSETQ. V shed 0 bases, J shed 6 bases, and the junction held 12 bases outside the gene matches. This CDR3 region has 16 residues. This chain's CDR3 is CASSLAWRMAGGEQYF. In nucleotides, the CDR3 is TGCGCCAGCAGCTTGGCCTGGAGGATGGCAGGGGGCGAGCAGTACTTC. The full variable domain, with the rest looked up from reference TRBV5-1 and TRBJ2-7, is KAGVTQTPRYLIKTRGQQVTLSCSPISGHRSVSWYQQTPGQGLQFLFEYFSETQRNKGNFPGRFSGRQFSNSRSEMNVSTLELGDSALYLCASSLAWRMAGGEQYFGPGTRLTVT.

Many counts were recorded for this clonotype. The rearrangement uses TRBV19 and TRBJ2-7; 7 bases are shared with TRBD1. Germline V lookup: CDR1 LNHDA, CDR2 SQIVND (reference sequence). V lost 6 bases to trimming and J lost 5 bases; unmatched junction nucleotides: 10. This CDR3 comprises 14 residues. CDR3 amino acids: CASSQQGLGDEQYF. In DNA, the CDR3 is TGTGCCAGTAGCCAACAGGGGTTAGGTGACGAGCAGTACTTC.

V gene TRBV11-2 combines with J gene TRBJ2-7; either TRBD1 or TRBD2 may fit D (6 bases each). The length of the CDR3 is 14 residues. Germline CDR1 reads SGHAT; CDR2 reads FQNNGV. V was trimmed by 7 bases and J by 10 bases, leaving 23 bases between them. Written as DNA, the CDR3 is TGTGCCAGCACCGTAGGGGGAGGCGGGGTTAAACAGTACTTC. Its translation: CASTVGGGGVKQYF.

This clonotype was seen only a few times. The CDR3 sequence: CASSGPANTGELFF. Here the CDR3 DNA reads TGTGCCAGCAGTGGTCCTGCTAACACCGGGGAGCTGTTTTTT. The chain carries TRBV28 and TRBJ2-2; D is uncertain. CDR3 length: 14 amino acids. CDR1 and CDR2 from the germline V gene are MDHEN and SYDVKM. Trimming shortened V by 5 bases and J by 2 bases, and 9 bases separated the two germline ends.

There are many counts of this clonotype. The V and J genes are TRBV15 and TRBJ1-1; D is unresolved. From germline, CDR1 is LNHNV and CDR2 YYDKDF (reference sequence). The CDR3 is made up of 14 amino acids. Trimming removed 5 bases from V and 1 base from J, with 11 bases in between. The CDR3 DNA reads as TGTGCCACCAGCGCTCTGGCGGGGAACACTGAAGCTTTCTTT. It encodes CATSALAGNTEAFF.

The rearrangement uses TRBV6-1 and TRBJ1-1; TRBD1 matches at 10 bases. The CDR3 consists of 14 residues. Trimming took 3 bases from V and 4 from J; bases not matched to a gene: 2. The V gene's germline CDR1 is MNHNS and CDR2 SASEGT. The CDR3 protein is CASSDRDRGTEAFF. The CDR3 nucleotides read TGTGCCAGCAGTGACCGGGACAGGGGCACTGAAGCTTTCTTT.

This rearrangement joins TRBV12-3 or TRBV12-4 to TRBJ1-1; 8 bases are a match to TRBD1. This CDR3 has 15 amino acids. V trimming: 6 bases; J trimming: 1 base; junction bases outside the gene matches: 7. CDR3 protein: CASRRQGLGNTEAFF. CDR3 coding DNA: TGTGCCAGCAGGAGACAGGGGTTAGGGAACACTGAAGCTTTCTTT.

At least ten counts were recorded for this clonotype. This chain connects TRBV10-3 to TRBJ1-4; no clear D gene. The CDR3 has 13 residues. The V gene lost 3 bases and the J gene lost 8 bases, with 10 bases spanning the gap. CDR1 and CDR2 from the germline V gene are ENHRY and SYGVKD. Written as DNA, the CDR3 is TGTGCCATCAGTGATGTCGATGAGGAAAAACTGTTTTTT. Translating gives CAISDVDEEKLFF.

The chain recombines TRBV7-2 with TRBJ2-7, with D unclear. This CDR3 is built from 15 residues. The germline V and J ends were trimmed by 9 bases and 3 bases, with 21 bases remaining between them. Germline-derived CDR1 and CDR2 are SGHTA and FQGNSA. For the CDR3, the DNA is TGTGCCAGTAGTAGAGGATATGATTTAAGCTACGAGCAGTACTTC. Protein product: CASSRGYDLSYEQYF. Variable domain in full (rest from reference TRBV7-2 and TRBJ2-7): GAGVSQSPSNKVTEKGKDVELRCDPISGHTALYWYRQSLGQGLEFLIYFQGNSAPDKSGLPSDRFSAERTGGSVSTLTIQRTQQEDSAVYLCASSRGYDLSYEQYFGPGTRLTVT.

This clonotype was picked up many times. The genes are TRBV10-3 and TRBJ1-5; 7 positions match TRBD1. J was trimmed by 7 bases and V by 10 bases; bases with no gene match: 19. CDR3 length equals 16 residues. From germline, CDR1 is ENHRY and CDR2 SYGVKD. The CDR3 DNA reads TGTGCCACCACATACAAGGGGGCGCAGGAAGGACAGCCCCAGCATTTT. Its protein product is CATTYKGAQEGQPQHF.